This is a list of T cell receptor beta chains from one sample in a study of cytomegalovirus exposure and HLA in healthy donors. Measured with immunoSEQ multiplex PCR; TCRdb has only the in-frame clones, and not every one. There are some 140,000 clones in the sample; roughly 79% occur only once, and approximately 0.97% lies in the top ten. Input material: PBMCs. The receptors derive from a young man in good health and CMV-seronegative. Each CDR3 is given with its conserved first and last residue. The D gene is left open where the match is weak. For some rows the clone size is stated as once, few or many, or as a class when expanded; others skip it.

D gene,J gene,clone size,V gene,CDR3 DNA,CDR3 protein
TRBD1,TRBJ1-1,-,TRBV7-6,TGTGCCAGCAGCTTCGGACAGGGGTCCTCCAGTGAAGCTTTCTTT,CASSFGQGSSSEAFF
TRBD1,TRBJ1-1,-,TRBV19,TGTGCCAGTAGTATCTTACGGACAGGGGGCTCGGCTGAAGCTTTCTTT,CASSILRTGGSAEAFF
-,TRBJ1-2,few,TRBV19,TGTGCCAGTAGTATAGTCCCGACAGAGAACTATGGCTACACCTTC,CASSIVPTENYGYTF
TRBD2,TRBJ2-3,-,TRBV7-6,TGTGCCAGCAGCTTGGCAATAGCGGGGATGAAAGATACGCAGTATTTT,CASSLAIAGMKDTQYF
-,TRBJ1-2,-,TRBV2,TGTGCCAGCAGTGTTAGACAAAACTATGGCTACACCTTC,CASSVRQNYGYTF
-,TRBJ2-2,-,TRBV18,TGTGCCAGCTCACCACCGAGTCAGGTGAACACCGGGGAGCTGTTTTTT,CASSPPSQVNTGELFF
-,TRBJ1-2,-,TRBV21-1,TGTGCCAGCAGCAAAAGGGATGGGGAGGGGGGAAGATATGGCTACACCTTC,CASSKRDGEGGRYGYTF
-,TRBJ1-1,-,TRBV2,TGTGCCTCCACGGGGGAAGGTAACACTGAAGCTTTCTTT,CASTGEGNTEAFF
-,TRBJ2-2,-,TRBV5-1,TGCGCCAGCAGCTTGGTCGGTCAGGGTCTCGCCGGGGAGCTGTTTTTT,CASSLVGQGLAGELFF
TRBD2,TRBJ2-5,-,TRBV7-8,TGTGCCAGCAGCTTAGTCGGGGGGGGACTCCAAGAGACCCAGTACTTC,CASSLVGGGLQETQYF
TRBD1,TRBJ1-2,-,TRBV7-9,TGTTCCAGCAGCCATTGGGGCGGCGGGACAGCGAACTATGGCTACACCTTC,CSSSHWGGGTANYGYTF
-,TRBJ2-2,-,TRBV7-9,TGTGCCACCCAGCTTATAGCAGGGCGAACCGGGGAGCTGTTTTTT,CATQLIAGRTGELFF
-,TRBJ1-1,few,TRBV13,TGTGCCAGCAGCTTGCAGGGCCCCACTGAAGCTTTCTTT,CASSLQGPTEAFF
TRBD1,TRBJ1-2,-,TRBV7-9,TGTGCCAGCAGCTTATCTAGCGGGACAGCCACTAACTATGGCTACACCTTC,CASSLSSGTATNYGYTF
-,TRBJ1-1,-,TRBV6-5,TGTGCCAGCAGTTACTCAGGCCGTCTAGTCTTT,CASSYSGRLVF
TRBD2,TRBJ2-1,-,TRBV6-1,TGTGCCAGCAGTGAATACAGAGGGAGGGGTGAGCAGTTCTTC,CASSEYRGRGEQFF
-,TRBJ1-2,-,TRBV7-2,TGTGCCAGCAGCTTAGTAGGCAGCGCTAACTATGGCTACACCTTC,CASSLVGSANYGYTF
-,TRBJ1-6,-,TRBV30,TGTGCCTGGAGCCCGTCCACGGATTCACCCCTCCACTTT,CAWSPSTDSPLHF
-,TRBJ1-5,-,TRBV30,TGTGCCTGGGGATCAGGGGATAATCAGCCCCAGCATTTT,CAWGSGDNQPQHF
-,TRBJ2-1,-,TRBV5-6,TGTGCCAGCAGCCCCTCGGGGGGCGGGGATGAGCAGTTCTTC,CASSPSGGGDEQFF
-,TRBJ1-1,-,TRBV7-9,TGTGCCAGCAGCTTTAGAACCGACACTGAAGCTTTCTTT,CASSFRTDTEAFF
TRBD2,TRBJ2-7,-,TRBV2,TGTGCCAGCACCCCGGGGGGGGGAACGGAGCAGTACTTC,CASTPGGGTEQYF
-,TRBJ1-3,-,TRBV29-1,TGCAGCGTTTCCGCCTCAGTAACTGGAAACACCATATATTTT,CSVSASVTGNTIYF
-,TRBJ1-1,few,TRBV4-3,TGCGCCAGCAACTTAGGGGGTAACACTGAAGCTTTCTTT,CASNLGGNTEAFF
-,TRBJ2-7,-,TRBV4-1,TGCGCCAGCAGCCCCGGTCCCTCCTACGAGCAGTACTTC,CASSPGPSYEQYF
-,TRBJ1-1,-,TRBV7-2,TGTGCCAGCAGCTTATACAGCCAGAACACTGAAGCTTTCTTT,CASSLYSQNTEAFF
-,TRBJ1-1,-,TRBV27,TGTGCCAGCAGTTTATTCCCAGGGTCGGGCACTGAAGCTTTCTTT,CASSLFPGSGTEAFF
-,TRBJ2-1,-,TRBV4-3,TGCGCCAGCAGCCTTTCCTCTCAGACGGGCTACAATGAGCAGTTCTTC,CASSLSSQTGYNEQFF
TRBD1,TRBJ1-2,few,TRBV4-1,TGCGCCAGCGGACAGGGGGACTTCTATGGCTACACCTTC,CASGQGDFYGYTF